These 10 T cell receptor beta chains were sequenced from one sample in a study of identical twins. TCRdb called the 5' RACE reads again in MiXCR, with one record for every CDR3 protein. Counted here are 260,000 or so distinct CDR3 sequences, 6% to 8% occurring once; the ten biggest clones make up more than 5%. These data also featured in a second study, about yellow fever vaccine responses in identical twins.

The sequencing sample was made of CD8+ T cells sorted from blood. These receptors all stem from a woman in her late teens or twenties in good health.

This rearrangement joins TRBV5-5 to TRBJ2-1, with 7 bases identical to TRBD1. The CDR3 spans 13 residues. Germline V lookup: CDR1 SGHKS, CDR2 YYEKEE (reference sequence). The V and J ends lost 0 bases and 8 bases, in that order; junction bases with no gene match: 2. The CDR3, as DNA: TGTGCCAGCAGCTTGGACAGGGGCGATGAGCAGTTCTTC. Protein: CASSLDRGDEQFF.

The rearrangement links TRBV20-1 to TRBJ2-7; TRBD2 is a possible D gene (5 bases). Germline-derived CDR1 and CDR2 are DFQATT and SNEGSKA (reference sequence). The length of the CDR3 is 15 residues. Trimming cost V 0 bases and J 0 bases, with 12 bases left between them. Here the CDR3 reads CSARDLVGDSYEQYF. The CDR3, as DNA: TGCAGTGCTAGAGATCTAGTGGGAGACTCCTACGAGCAGTACTTC.

This clonotype came up a few times. The chain is built from TRBV27 and TRBJ2-1; D call uncertain. The CDR3 runs to 13 residues. Looked up from germline, CDR1 is MNHEY and CDR2 is SMNVEV (reference sequence). Between the trimmed V and J ends, which lost 6 bases and 9 bases, there was a span of 15 bases. The CDR3 region is CASSIKPSAEQFF. The CDR3 region has the DNA TGTGCCAGCAGCATTAAGCCCTCGGCTGAGCAGTTCTTC.

The V gene is TRBV3-1, the J gene TRBJ2-1, with 8 nucleotides matching TRBD2. Losses at the gene ends were 3 bases for V and 3 bases for J; bases not matched to a gene: 1. Germline V lookup: CDR1 LGHDT, CDR2 YNNKEL (reference sequence). The CDR3 covers 14 residues. CDR3 sequence reads: CASSHGTSYNEQFF. CDR3 coding DNA: TGTGCCAGCAGCCACGGGACTAGCTACAATGAGCAGTTCTTC.

This chain links TRBV5-5 with TRBJ2-2; 8 bases are shared with TRBD1. Per the germline V gene, CDR1 is SGHKS and CDR2 is YYEKEE (reference sequence). V shed 3 bases and J 0 bases; nucleotides not matched to a gene: 7. The CDR3 spans 17 residues. In nucleotides, the CDR3 is TGTGCCAGCAGCTGGGACAGGCTCCTCTCGAACACCGGGGAGCTGTTTTTT. Protein: CASSWDRLLSNTGELFF.

CDR3: CASLRGGGVTEAFF. DNA of the CDR3: TGTGCCAGCTTACGGGGGGGTGGCGTCACTGAAGCTTTCTTT. The chain employs TRBV7-8 and TRBJ1-1, with D possibly matching TRBD1 (5 bases). Germline CDR1 SGHVS, CDR2 FQNEAQ. The CDR3 is 14 residues long. Trimming removed 8 bases at V and 4 bases at J, with 17 bases between.

This clonotype was detected a few times. The chain combines TRBV11-2 with TRBJ2-3; 7 bases match TRBD2. Germline CDR1 SGHAT, CDR2 FQNNGV. The length of the CDR3 is 16 residues. Trimming removed 1 base from V and 2 bases from J; junction bases left unmatched: 6. In DNA, the CDR3 is TGTGCCAGCAGCTTAGGGGGAGGGGAATACACAGATACGCAGTATTTT. Translating it yields CASSLGGGEYTDTQYF.

About this clonotype: A read error may be the cause here, since a much bigger clone is one base away. V gene TRBV29-1 combines with J gene TRBJ2-7, with 7 positions matching TRBD2. Losses at the gene ends were 4 bases for V and 2 bases for J; bases not matched to a gene: 5. Germline V gene data show CDR1 as SQVTM and CDR2 as ANQGSEA. The CDR3 extends over 13 amino acids. The CDR3 loop is CSVGEGKTYEQYF. The CDR3 bases are TGCAGCGTTGGGGAGGGAAAGACCTACGAGCAGTACTTC.

This clonotype was seen repeatedly, ten times or more. The J gene is TRBJ2-1, the V gene TRBV28; 11 bases agree with TRBD2. Trimming cost V 3 bases and J 3 bases; bases outside gene matches: 16. Germline V gene lookup returns CDR1 MDHEN and CDR2 SYDVKM. The CDR3 extends over 20 amino acids. In DNA form, the CDR3 reads TGTGCCAGCAGTTTTCCTATTACTAGCGGGGGTAACCATGACTACAATGAGCAGTTCTTC. This gives the protein CASSFPITSGGNHDYNEQFF.

This clonotype was recorded at least ten times. The chain carries TRBV12-3 or TRBV12-4 and TRBJ2-1; 12 bases are a match to TRBD2. This CDR3 spans 14 amino acids. The trim removed 2 bases at V and 7 bases at J, leaving 0 bases unmatched. CDR3 in amino acids: CASSLTSGGNEQFF. The CDR3 DNA follows: TGTGCCAGCAGTTTAACTAGCGGGGGGAATGAGCAGTTCTTC.